The 21 T cell receptor beta chains listed next were all sequenced from one sample in a study of CD8 T cells in Susac syndrome. Reverse transcription of 0.5 to 1 ug RNA was performed with random hexamers. Each CDR3 protein gets one entry after TCRdb re-called the immunoSEQ multiplex PCR reads with MiXCR. The table shows about 300,000 distinct CDR3 sequences, with over 75% occurring only once. Sequencing was carried out using CD8+ T cells from PBMCs. The receptors derive from a human donor with multiple sclerosis.

This chain joins TRBV9 and TRBJ1-2; D possibly corresponds to TRBD1 (5 bases). The germline gives CDR1 SGDLS, CDR2 YYNGEE. The CDR3 runs 15 residues. With 4 bases removed from V and 4 bases from J, the gap between germline ends came to 17 bases. CDR3 amino acids: CASSYTPGYRYGYTF. The CDR3 coding sequence is TGTGCCAGCAGCTATACCCCAGGGTATCGCTATGGCTACACCTTC.

This clonotype appeared once. The chain uses TRBV29-1 and TRBJ2-7; D is possibly TRBD2 (5 bases). V shed 0 bases and J shed 0 bases, with 12 bases lying between them. The CDR3 loop spans 15 amino acids. Looked up from germline, CDR1 is SQVTM and CDR2 is ANQGSEA. Here the CDR3 reads CSVEDRRRSSYEQYF. CDR3 DNA sequence: TGCAGCGTTGAAGATCGGAGGAGGAGCTCCTACGAGCAGTACTTC.

This clonotype was detected a few times. The chain uses TRBV6-2 or TRBV6-3 and TRBJ2-1; the D call may be TRBD1 or TRBD2 (5 bases each). Germline CDR1 is MNHEY and CDR2 is SVGEGT. The germline V and J ends were trimmed by 4 bases and 8 bases, with 15 bases remaining between them. This CDR3 comprises 14 residues. The CDR3 here is CASSLLAPGHEQFF. For the CDR3, the DNA is TGTGCCAGCAGTTTACTCGCCCCGGGACATGAGCAGTTCTTC.

Here the CDR3 reads CASSPGSPLGETQYF. The CDR3 DNA reads TGTGCCAGCAGCCCGGGGTCTCCTCTCGGCGAGACCCAGTACTTC. This chain links TRBV7-3 with TRBJ2-5; D may be TRBD2 (5 bases). V lost 5 bases and J 5 bases, leaving 18 bases between the germline ends. The CDR3 consists of 15 residues. The germline V gene has CDR1 SGHTA and CDR2 FQGTGA. Full variable domain (rest looked up from reference TRBV7-3 and TRBJ2-5): GAGVSQTPSNKVTEKGKYVELRCDPISGHTALYWYRQSLGQGPEFLIYFQGTGAADDSGLPNDRFFAVRPEGSVSTLKIQRTERGDSAVYLCASSPGSPLGETQYFGPGTRLLVL.

This clonotype was found once. This chain uses TRBV13 with TRBJ1-4, with D possibly being TRBD1 (5 bases). Germline CDR1 is PRHDT and CDR2 is FYEKMQ (reference sequence). Deletions cut 3 bases from V and 5 bases from J, with 16 bases between. This CDR3 is 16 amino acids long. The CDR3, as DNA: TGTGCCAGCAGCTTCACCGCCGGGACCAAAAATGAAAAACTGTTTTTT. This codes for CASSFTAGTKNEKLFF.

This chain joins TRBV3-1 and TRBJ2-5, with 8 positions matching TRBD2. The trim removed 1 base at V and 5 bases at J, leaving 9 bases unmatched. This CDR3 is 16 amino acids long. Per germline, CDR1 LGHDT and CDR2 YNNKEL (reference sequence). The CDR3 nucleotides read TGTGCCAGCAGCCAAGTGGGAGCGGGAGTTCTGGAGACCCAGTACTTC. This codes for CASSQVGAGVLETQYF.

The chain combines TRBV9 with TRBJ1-2; the match to TRBD1 covers 9 bases. This CDR3 contains 19 residues. The germline CDR1 and CDR2 sequences are SGDLS and YYNGEE. The V and J ends lost 0 bases and 4 bases, in that order; junction bases with no gene match: 16. This chain's CDR3 is CASSVAGSDRGVQFYGYTF. Written as DNA, the CDR3 is TGTGCCAGCAGCGTAGCCGGATCCGACAGGGGGGTCCAATTCTATGGCTACACCTTC.

V gene TRBV19 combines with J gene TRBJ2-3, with D possibly being TRBD2 (7 bases). Trimming pared 6 bases from V and 4 bases from J, leaving 20 bases between. The germline V gene has CDR1 LNHDA and CDR2 SQIVND (reference sequence). This CDR3 region has 16 residues. The CDR3 loop reads CASSAREGGPPDTQYF. The CDR3 coding sequence is TGTGCCAGTAGCGCCCGTGAGGGGGGGCCTCCAGATACGCAGTATTTT.

This clonotype turned up a few times. The chain couples TRBV24-1 to TRBJ2-7; possible D gene TRBD1, 5 bases. CDR3 length equals 14 residues. V lost 4 bases, J lost 4 bases, and 13 bases lay in between. Germline V lookup: CDR1 KGHDR, CDR2 SFDVKD. The CDR3 DNA follows: TGTGCCACCAGTGACTCGACAGAGATGTACGAGCAGTACTTC. Residues: CATSDSTEMYEQYF.

The V call is TRBV27, the J call TRBJ2-7; 9 bases agree with TRBD1. The CDR3 contains 13 residues. Germline loops: CDR1 MNHEY, CDR2 SMNVEV (reference sequence). The V segment lost 6 bases and the J segment 3 bases; nucleotides outside the gene matches: 3. Here the CDR3 DNA reads TGTGCCAGCAGACAGGGGGCGAACTACGAGCAGTACTTC. It translates to CASRQGANYEQYF.

This clonotype occurred a few times. The V call is TRBV7-9, the J call TRBJ2-1, with TRBD1 matching 8 bases. Per germline, CDR1 SEHNR and CDR2 FQNEAQ (reference sequence). The ends lost 4 bases at V and 4 bases at J; junction bases unmatched: 9. There are 16 residues in the CDR3. The CDR3 is CASSSIQGDHYNEQFF. The CDR3 DNA follows: TGTGCCAGCAGCTCCATACAGGGGGACCATTACAATGAGCAGTTCTTC. The full variable domain, in which reference TRBV7-9 and TRBJ2-1 provide the parts outside the CDR3, is DTGVSQNPRHKITKRGQNVTFRCDPISEHNRLYWYRQTLGQGPEFLTYFQNEAQLEKSRLLSDRFSAERPKGSFSTLEIQRTEQGDSAMYLCASSSIQGDHYNEQFFGPGTRLTVL.

This chain links TRBV19 with TRBJ2-6; 7 nucleotides agree with TRBD1. J gave up 3 bases and V 8 bases, and 4 bases lay outside the gene matches. The length of the CDR3 is 14 residues. CDR1 is LNHDA, CDR2 SQIVND, per germline (reference sequence). CDR3 loop: CASASGGGANVLTF. CDR3 nucleotides: TGTGCCAGTGCCTCAGGGGGTGGGGCCAACGTCCTGACTTTC.

The chain links TRBV2 to TRBJ1-5, with 8 positions matching TRBD1. In germline, CDR1 is SNHLY, CDR2 FYNNEI. The CDR3 is made up of 15 amino acids. V gave up 3 bases and J gave up 4 bases; unmatched junction bases: 5. The CDR3: CASSESQGANQPQHF. As DNA, the CDR3 is TGTGCCAGCAGTGAGTCGCAGGGGGCAAATCAGCCCCAGCATTTT.

The chain links TRBV4-3 to TRBJ2-6, with D perhaps matching TRBD1 (6 bases). Germline CDR1 is LGHNA and CDR2 is YSLEER. V was cut by 6 bases and J by 0 bases, with 15 bases left in between. This CDR3 comprises 17 residues. CDR3 DNA sequence: TGCGCCAGCAGTCAACAGGGCTCTAGCTCTGGGGCCAACGTCCTGACTTTC. Its translation: CASSQQGSSSGANVLTF.

The V gene is TRBV23-1, the J gene TRBJ2-2; no clear D gene. TRBV23-1 is an ORF, and what it does is uncertain. The CDR3 runs to 14 residues. V was trimmed by 3 bases and J by 3 bases, leaving 8 bases between them. The CDR3 sequence is CASSHESDTGELFF. CDR3 sequence (DNA): TGCGCCAGCAGTCACGAATCAGACACCGGGGAGCTGTTTTTT.

The V call is TRBV7-9, the J call TRBJ1-1; D is uncertain. Germline-derived CDR1 and CDR2 are SEHNR and FQNEAQ (reference sequence). Trimming took off 4 bases at V and 7 bases at J, with 7 bases between the two ends. This CDR3 has 11 amino acids. CDR3 loop: CASSSGYEAFF. CDR3 sequence (DNA): TGTGCCAGCAGCTCTGGGTATGAAGCTTTCTTT. The full variable domain, completed using reference TRBV7-9 and TRBJ1-1, is DTGVSQNPRHKITKRGQNVTFRCDPISEHNRLYWYRQTLGQGPEFLTYFQNEAQLEKSRLLSDRFSAERPKGSFSTLEIQRTEQGDSAMYLCASSSGYEAFFGQGTRLTVV.

The chain links TRBV7-9 to TRBJ1-1, with D unclear. CDR1 and CDR2 (germline): SEHNR, FQNEAQ (reference sequence). Between the trimmed V and J ends, which lost 1 base and 12 bases, there was a span of 12 bases. The CDR3 loop spans 12 amino acids. The CDR3 reads CASSLDGPEPFF. CDR3 coding DNA: TGTGCCAGCAGCTTAGACGGGCCCGAACCTTTCTTT.

The chain carries TRBV15 and TRBJ2-1; 7 nucleotides line up with TRBD2. Germline V gene sequence: CDR1 LNHNV, CDR2 YYDKDF (reference sequence). The CDR3 length is 15 residues. J gave up 0 bases and V 1 base, and 0 bases lay outside the gene matches. The CDR3 bases are TGTGCCACCAGCAGAGCGGGGGGCTCCTACAATGAGCAGTTCTTC. The encoded protein is CATSRAGGSYNEQFF.

The chain links TRBV29-1 to TRBJ2-2; possibly TRBD1 for D (8 bases). The germline V and J ends were trimmed by 6 bases and 5 bases, with 13 bases remaining between them. The CDR3 sequence is 13 residues long. From germline, CDR1 is SQVTM and CDR2 ANQGSEA. In DNA form, the CDR3 reads TGCAGCGTGGACAGGGAGGGGACCGGGGAGCTGTTTTTT. This sequence encodes CSVDREGTGELFF.

The V call is TRBV5-1, the J call TRBJ2-1, with D unresolved. CDR3 length: 12 residues. The V and J ends lost 1 base and 6 bases respectively, with 5 bases between them. The germline V gene has CDR1 SGHRS and CDR2 YFSETQ. DNA of the CDR3: TGCGCCAGCAGCTTGCTTCGCAATGAGCAGTTCTTC. Protein sequence: CASSLLRNEQFF.

The V call is TRBV7-8, the J call TRBJ1-5; no reliable D call. The length of the CDR3 is 14 residues. V lost 3 bases and J lost 7, with 13 bases in between. CDR1 is SGHVS, CDR2 FQNEAQ, per germline. The CDR3 is CASSFAEAGQPQHF. CDR3 DNA sequence: TGTGCCAGCAGCTTTGCCGAGGCGGGGCAGCCCCAGCATTTT. The whole variable domain, filled in from reference TRBV7-8 and TRBJ1-5, reads GAGVSQSPRYKVAKRGQDVALRCDPISGHVSLFWYQQALGQGPEFLTYFQNEAQLDKSGLPSDRFFAERPEGSVSTLKIQRTQQEDSAVYLCASSFAEAGQPQHFGDGTRLSIL.